This T cell receptor beta chain was captured in a study of blood T cell repertoires in COVID-19. As for the study in general: The United States, Italy and Spain were the sources of the acute and convalescent COVID-19 samples. From T cells, B-cell-depleted T cells, or PBMCs came the material, which was cDNA or gDNA.

This clone was seen only once. The authors' processing: Nucleated cell counts were estimated from reference gene primer amplification. Measured with immunoSEQ multiplex PCR; TCRdb has only the in-frame clones, and not every one. V and J calls and clone size are given by that table; D and trimming were obtained from the DNA. The top ten clones hold approximately 5% of a sample with about 200,000 clones, about 85% of them seen once. Sequenced sample: peripheral blood. The TCR sequence derives from a woman over 75 with acute or convalescent COVID-19.

The CDR3 loop reads CASSFREYNEQFF. The CDR3 coding sequence is TGTGCCAGCAGCTTTCGAGAATACAATGAGCAGTTCTTC. The V and J genes are TRBV5-4 and TRBJ2-1, with unresolved D. The CDR3 contains 13 residues. The germline V and J ends were trimmed by 2 bases and 4 bases, with 7 bases remaining between them. Germline CDR1 is SGHNT and CDR2 is YYREEE (reference sequence).